A selection of T cell receptor beta chains follows, all from one sample in a study of blood T cell repertoires in COVID-19. This table comes from immunoSEQ multiplex PCR, and its TCRdb copy is limited to in-frame clones, with some not included. The sample carries about 14,000 clones, roughly 85% recorded once. The sample comprised peripheral blood. The source is a human donor with active COVID-19. The donor label of this sample is uncertain. Each CDR3 is given with its conserved first and last residue. Each record gives: V gene, D gene, clone size, J gene, CDR3 protein, CDR3 DNA. A D gene is named only where the DNA matches it firmly. Some rows mark clone size as missing; the rest say once, few, many or name a class of expanded clone.

TRBV5-1	-	-	TRBJ2-7	CASSLAGGGGKAYEQYF	TGCGCCAGCAGCTTGGCAGGTGGGGGGGGCAAGGCCTACGAGCAGTACTTC
TRBV5-6	-	-	TRBJ1-3	CASSPDRLGNTIYF	TGTGCCAGCAGTCCCGACAGGTTGGGAAACACCATATATTTT
TRBV19	TRBD1	-	TRBJ1-6	CASSIGTGVGSPLHF	TGTGCCAGTAGTATAGGTACAGGGGTCGGGTCACCCCTCCACTTT
TRBV6-4	TRBD2	-	TRBJ2-3	CASSERGGTDTQYF	TGTGCCAGCAGTGAGCGGGGGGGCACAGATACGCAGTATTTT
TRBV30	-	-	TRBJ1-6	CAWEPTGRSNSPLHF	TGTGCCTGGGAGCCCACCGGGAGGAGTAATTCACCCCTCCACTTT
TRBV27	TRBD2	-	TRBJ2-1	CASSFRTSGRTNEQFF	TGTGCCAGCAGTTTTAGAACTAGCGGGAGGACCAATGAGCAGTTCTTC
TRBV5-3	-	few	TRBJ1-5	CASEQGNQPQHF	TGTGCCAGCGAACAGGGCAATCAGCCCCAGCATTTT
TRBV7-6	TRBD1	-	TRBJ2-7	CASSLEDRVGYEQYF	TGTGCCAGCAGCTTAGAGGACAGGGTAGGATACGAGCAGTACTTC
TRBV5-6	-	-	TRBJ1-6	CASNPGHLYNSPLHF	TGTGCCAGCAACCCGGGACACCTATATAATTCACCCCTCCACTTT
TRBV12-3/TRBV12-4	-	-	TRBJ1-2	CASSRTGNYGYTF	TGTGCCAGCAGTCGCACAGGGAACTATGGCTACACCTTC
TRBV10-3	TRBD1	-	TRBJ2-7	CAISAGQGTEGEQYF	TGTGCCATCAGTGCGGGACAGGGAACCGAAGGCGAGCAGTACTTC